This T cell receptor (beta chain) originates from a study of monozygotic twins with cystic fibrosis (dated by TCRdb to about 2021). Regarding the study in general: Barcoded libraries were made from 2.5 to 3 micrograms of fragmented DNA using roughly 14 PCR cycles. The study compared TCR beta repertoires within and between 16 monozygotic twin pairs with cystic fibrosis to assess genetic influence on V and J gene usage. Made up mostly of children and adolescents, the cohort included ten female and six male twin pairs ranging in age from about 2.0 to 36.4 years, with a median of roughly 9 years. On the day blood was drawn, the twins' weight-for-height and FEVPerc (FEV1 disease centile) were ranked against those of the 1,060 cohort participants. Data for three of the twin pairs had been reported previously in another context. Here is what the overall study found, with its caveats: Significantly higher nucleotide-identical clonotype sharing was observed within monozygotic CF twin pairs than between unrelated CF individuals (P = 0.000026, Mann-Whitney). V gene usage was most similar to the co-twin in 13 of 16 pairs, and J usage was most similar to the co-twin in 8 of 16 pairs, which suggests genetic constraints. The cohort was small, and the number of shared CDR3s showed no association with age, concordance or disease severity. Simpson clonality was generally low (median roughly 0.009), which suggests a naive-dominated repertoire, and clonality was higher in the most severely affected patients.

Following the manufacturer's instructions, the researchers used the immunoSEQ immune profiling system to amplify TCR beta CDR3 regions via multiplex PCR. An Illumina NextSeq system was used for sequencing. Per the source publication's procedure: The immunoSEQ Analyzer platform handled processing of the sequence data, and clonality was calculated by taking the square root of Simpson's index of productive rearrangements. Jensen-Shannon distance served as the measure of similarity in V and J usage, while OLGA was used to compute CDR3 generation probabilities. Shared CDR3 sequences were searched against the immuneACCESS database (August 2020) and VDJdb (December 2020). The clones in this table, taken by TCRdb from immuneACCESS, are in-frame only. Not every clone is retained; where verified, under half of the shortfall comes from an unresolved V gene, and the cause of the rest is unknown. Clone size and the V and J calls come from that table; the DNA yielded D and trimming. The sample data list around 30,000 clones, and about 82% of these were observed just once. The top ten clones comprise about 0.96% of the sample.

Points on this clone: Its antigen is still unknown. No clone much larger than this one lies a single base away; base qualities are absent.

The germline V gene specifies SGHRS as CDR1 and YFSETQ as CDR2. The CDR3 covers 15 residues, taking in both the cysteine and the phenylalanine. Only the CDR3 part of the read is kept: 45 bases, read in frame from the first base. The germline V end is reduced by 4 bases and the J end by 10 bases; junction bases left unmatched: 10. The twin pairs came from the European Cystic Fibrosis Twin and Sibling Study Cohort, which recruited patients from over a hundred CF clinics across 14 European countries. Zygosity and CFTR genotype were verified in-house, and zygosity was tested by multiplex PCR of nine short tandem repeat loci. Peripheral blood was sampled from each twin, and clinical parameters were recorded on the day of blood sampling. Phenol/chloroform extraction was used to isolate genomic DNA from peripheral blood cells, and the DNA was then kept in TE buffer at 4 degrees C.

Sequencing was done on a sample of blood. The chain employs TRBV5-1 and TRBJ2-1; 11 nucleotides in the junction match TRBD2. The clonotype originates from a girl under 10 years old with cystic fibrosis. The base sequence is TGCGCCAGCAGCCCTCCGGGACTAGCGGTTATGGAGCAGTTCTTC. Its protein is CASSPPGLAVMEQFF. Reference TRBV5-1 and TRBJ2-1 proteins supply the regions before and after the CDR3; the full variable domain is: KAGVTQTPRYLIKTRGQQVTLSCSPISGHRSVSWYQQTPGQGLQFLFEYFSETQRNKGNFPGRFSGRQFSNSRSEMNVSTLELGDSALYLCASSPPGLAVMEQFFGPGTRLTVL.